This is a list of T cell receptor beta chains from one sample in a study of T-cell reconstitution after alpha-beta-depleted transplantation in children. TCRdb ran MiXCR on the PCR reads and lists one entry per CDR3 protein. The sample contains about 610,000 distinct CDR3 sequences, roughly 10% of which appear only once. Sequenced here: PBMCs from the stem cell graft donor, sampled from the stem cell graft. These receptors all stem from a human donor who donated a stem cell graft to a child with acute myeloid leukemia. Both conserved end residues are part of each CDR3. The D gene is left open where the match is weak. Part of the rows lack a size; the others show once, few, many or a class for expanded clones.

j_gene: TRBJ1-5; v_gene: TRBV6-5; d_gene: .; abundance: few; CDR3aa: CASSYSGGASQPQHF; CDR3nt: TGTGCCAGCAGTTACTCGGGGGGGGCAAGTCAGCCCCAGCATTTT
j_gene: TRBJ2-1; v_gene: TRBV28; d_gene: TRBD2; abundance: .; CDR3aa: CASSPFKLTSGGDNEQFF; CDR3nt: TGTGCCAGCAGTCCGTTCAAACTGACTAGCGGGGGAGACAATGAGCAGTTCTTC
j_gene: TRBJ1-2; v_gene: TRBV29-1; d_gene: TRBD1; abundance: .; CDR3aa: CSVPLETGDFYGYTF; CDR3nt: TGCAGCGTTCCCCTCGAGACAGGGGACTTTTATGGCTACACCTTC
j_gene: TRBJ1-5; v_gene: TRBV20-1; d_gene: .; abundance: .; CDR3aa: CSAREGVGPQHF; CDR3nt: TGCAGTGCTAGAGAGGGGGTCGGTCCCCAGCATTTT
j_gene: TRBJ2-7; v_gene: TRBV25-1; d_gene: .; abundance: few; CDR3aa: CASSENLYEQYF; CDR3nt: TGTGCCAGCAGTGAAAACCTCTACGAGCAGTACTTC
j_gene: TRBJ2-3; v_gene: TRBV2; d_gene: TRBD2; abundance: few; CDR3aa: CASSGKPGGSTDTQYF; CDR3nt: TGTGCCAGCAGTGGGAAACCGGGAGGGTCCACAGATACGCAGTATTTT
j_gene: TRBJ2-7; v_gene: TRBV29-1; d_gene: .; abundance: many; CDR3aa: CSVRGRDEQYF; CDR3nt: TGCAGCGTTCGTGGGCGCGACGAGCAGTACTTC
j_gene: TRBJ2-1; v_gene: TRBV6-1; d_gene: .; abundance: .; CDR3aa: CASRVVLSYNEQFF; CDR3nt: TGTGCCAGCAGAGTGGTTCTCTCCTACAATGAGCAGTTCTTC
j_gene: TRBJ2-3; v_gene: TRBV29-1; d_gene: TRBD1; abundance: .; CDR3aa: CSVDDRVRTDTQYF; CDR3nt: TGCAGCGTTGACGACAGGGTACGCACAGATACGCAGTATTTT
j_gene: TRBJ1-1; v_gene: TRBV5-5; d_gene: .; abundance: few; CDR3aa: CASSLTPTGPSTEAFF; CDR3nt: TGTGCCAGCAGCTTGACCCCAACAGGACCCAGCACTGAAGCTTTCTTT